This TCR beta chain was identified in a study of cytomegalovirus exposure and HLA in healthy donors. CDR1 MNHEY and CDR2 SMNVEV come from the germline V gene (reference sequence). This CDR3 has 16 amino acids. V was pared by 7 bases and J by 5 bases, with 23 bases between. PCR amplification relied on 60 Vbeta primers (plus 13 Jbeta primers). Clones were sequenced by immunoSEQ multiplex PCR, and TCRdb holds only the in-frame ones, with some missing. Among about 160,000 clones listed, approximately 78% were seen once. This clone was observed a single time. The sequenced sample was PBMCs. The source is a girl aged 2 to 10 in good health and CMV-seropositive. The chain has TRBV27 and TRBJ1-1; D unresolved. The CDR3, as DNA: TGTGCCAGCACTCCAGCCGCGGGCATCCTGGGGACTGAAGCTTTCTTT. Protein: CASTPAAGILGTEAFF.